This T cell receptor (beta chain) is drawn from a study of blood T cell repertoires in COVID-19. Across the study: Acute-phase and convalescent COVID-19 samples originated in the United States, Italy and Spain. The cDNA or gDNA used as material had been derived from T cells, B-cell-depleted T cells, or PBMCs.

Original data processing: The authors estimated nucleated cell counts from reference gene primer amplification. Generated by immunoSEQ multiplex PCR, the TCRdb table keeps only in-frame clones and is missing some. Clonal size and the V and J genes are those of that table, whereas D and trimming came from the DNA. The sample yields 150,000 to 200,000 clones, around 85% seen once. The Seattle patients joined while their infection was active and were tracked longitudinally afterward. With regard to this clone: A far larger clone is one base from this, pointing to a likely read error.

The sequence was collected from a woman aged 55-70 years with COVID-19, enrolled during active disease. The sample was peripheral blood.

The CDR3 spells CASSQDQGVTGELFF. As DNA, the CDR3 is TGTGCCAGCAGCCAAGACCAGGGGGTCACCGGGGAGCTGTTTTTT. The chain combines TRBV4-2 with TRBJ2-2, with 7 positions matching TRBD1. This CDR3 contains 15 residues. Germline V gives CDR1 LGHNA, CDR2 YNFKEQ. After removal of 0 bases from V and 4 bases from J, the junction contained 2 bases not matched to a gene.